The 27 T cell receptor beta chains below come from one sample, sequenced in a study of PD-1 blockade in mismatch repair-deficient tumors. Here immunoSEQ multiplex PCR was the method, and the copy in TCRdb shows in-frame clones only, minus some. Among about 130,000 clones, roughly 90% were seen once, and the ten largest hold 12%. The input for sequencing was peripheral blood, taken 70 to 73 weeks after starting pembrolizumab. All receptors come from an adult with mismatch repair-deficient cancer.

The CDR3 region is CSVVLTLQEAFF. Here the CDR3 DNA reads TGCAGCGTTGTATTGACCTTGCAAGAAGCTTTCTTT. This chain joins TRBV29-1 and TRBJ1-1; D remains unclear. This CDR3 comprises 12 residues. The germline V gene has CDR1 SQVTM and CDR2 ANQGSEA. With 4 bases removed from V and 8 bases from J, the gap between germline ends came to 14 bases.

The table lists this clone with a count of one. The V call is TRBV11-3, the J call TRBJ2-7, with D perhaps given as TRBD1 or TRBD2 (6 bases each). This CDR3 has 15 residues. Germline V gene data show CDR1 as SGHNT and CDR2 as YENEEA. V shed 5 bases and J shed 2 bases, with 16 bases lying between them. CDR3 amino acids: CASSQGGRDTYEQYF. In nucleotides, the CDR3 is TGTGCCAGCAGCCAAGGGGGGCGGGATACCTACGAGCAGTACTTC. Full variable domain (outside the CDR3, taken from reference TRBV11-3 and TRBJ2-7): EAGVVQSPRYKIIEKKQPVAFWCNPISGHNTLYWYLQNLGQGPELLIRYENEEAVDDSQLPKDRFSAERLKGVDSTLKIQPAELGDSAVYLCASSQGGRDTYEQYFGPGTRLTVT.

The chain employs TRBV28 and TRBJ2-3; 13 bases fit TRBD2. The J segment lost 4 bases and the V segment lost 8 bases, leaving 9 bases of the junction unmatched. In germline, CDR1 is MDHEN, CDR2 SYDVKM. The CDR3 has 16 residues. This chain's CDR3 is CASSAAGTSGADTQYF. The CDR3 DNA reads TGTGCCAGCTCAGCTGCCGGGACTAGCGGGGCAGATACGCAGTATTTT.

This clone was detected once. The chain recombines TRBV6-5 with TRBJ1-2; D is undetermined. Trimming took off 5 bases at V and 4 bases at J, with 14 bases between the two ends. The CDR3 is 14 amino acids. CDR1 and CDR2 (germline): MNHEY, SVGAGI. The CDR3 DNA is TGTGCCAGCAGTCTACAGCCAGGCGCCTATGGCTACACCTTC. Residues: CASSLQPGAYGYTF.

This chain links TRBV25-1 with TRBJ2-1, with 10 bases matching TRBD2. V was pared by 3 bases and J by 8 bases, with 4 bases of the junction left unmatched. Germline V gives CDR1 MGHDK, CDR2 SYGVNS. There are 14 residues in the CDR3. The DNA of the CDR3 is TGTGCCAGCAGTGACGCTAGCGGGAGAGATGAGCAGTTCTTC. Amino acid sequence: CASSDASGRDEQFF.

This rearrangement joins TRBV5-4 to TRBJ2-1, with 14 bases lining up with TRBD2. CDR3 length equals 16 residues. Germline CDR1 SGHNT, CDR2 YYREEE (reference sequence). Trimming removed 4 bases from V and 6 bases from J; junction bases left unmatched: 6. The CDR3 nucleotides read TGTGCCAGCAGCCAAGATGGGACTAGCGGGAGCAATGAGCAGTTCTTC. Translated, it gives CASSQDGTSGSNEQFF.

The chain carries TRBV30 and TRBJ2-3; D is possibly TRBD1 (6 bases). The CDR3 is 13 residues long. Germline-derived CDR1 and CDR2 are GTSNPN and SVGIG (reference sequence). V was clipped by 2 bases and J by 4 bases, with 10 bases between them. Written as DNA, the CDR3 is TGTGCCTGGAGTCCCAGGGGATCAGATACGCAGTATTTT. It translates to CAWSPRGSDTQYF.

The genes are TRBV6-5 and TRBJ2-7; possible D gene TRBD2, 5 bases. The CDR3 consists of 12 residues. V dropped 7 bases and J dropped 2 bases, with 9 bases sitting between them. Germline CDR1 MNHEY, CDR2 SVGAGI. The CDR3 nucleotides are TGTGCCAGCACCAGCGGAACCTACGAGCAGTACTTC. Translating it yields CASTSGTYEQYF.

V gene TRBV28 combines with J gene TRBJ1-5, with D uncertain. From germline, CDR1 is MDHEN and CDR2 SYDVKM. V lost 3 bases and J lost 3, with 12 bases in between. The CDR3 spans 15 residues. The CDR3 sequence: CASSLVDGSNQPQHF. For the CDR3, the DNA is TGTGCCAGCAGTTTGGTGGACGGTTCCAATCAGCCCCAGCATTTT.

The J gene is TRBJ2-1, the V gene TRBV29-1; perhaps TRBD2 as D (6 bases). This CDR3 is built from 13 residues. From germline, CDR1 is SQVTM and CDR2 ANQGSEA. Trimming pared 4 bases from V and 1 base from J, leaving 8 bases between. The CDR3 DNA reads as TGCAGCGTTGTTGGGAGGTCCTACAATGAGCAGTTCTTC. Translating gives CSVVGRSYNEQFF.

The V gene is TRBV6-5, the J gene TRBJ2-6; 7 positions agree with TRBD1. Germline values: CDR1 MNHEY, CDR2 SVGAGI. This CDR3 is built from 15 residues. The V gene end was trimmed by 6 bases and the J gene end by 2 bases; junction bases not matched to a gene: 4. The CDR3 spells CASSQQGAGANVLTF. The CDR3, as DNA: TGTGCCAGCAGCCAGCAGGGGGCTGGGGCCAACGTCCTGACTTTC.

Notes on this clone: The junction and the germline gene differ at one end; a read error may be behind it. The chain recombines TRBV7-2 with TRBJ2-4; TRBD2 might be the D (6 bases). From germline, CDR1 is SGHTA and CDR2 FQGNSA. This CDR3 has 14 amino acids. The DNA of the CDR3 is TGTGCCAGCAGCTCACTTGACCGGGACTTTATTCTGTACTTC. It specifies CASSSLDRDFILYF.

This chain connects TRBV10-3 to TRBJ1-2, with a weak D call TRBD1 (6 bases). The germline V gene has CDR1 ENHRY and CDR2 SYGVKD. The CDR3 has 14 residues. The V end was cut by 1 base, the J end by 6 bases, with 12 bases between. This chain's CDR3 is CAISEYVQGNGYTF. DNA of the CDR3: TGTGCCATCAGTGAGTATGTCCAGGGGAATGGCTACACCTTC.

V gene TRBV28 combines with J gene TRBJ2-4; 10 nucleotides match TRBD2. Germline CDR1 reads MDHEN; CDR2 reads SYDVKM. With V trimmed by 3 bases and J by 6 bases, 5 bases remained unmatched. CDR3 length equals 15 residues. CDR3 protein: CASSFPSGSGNIQYF. In nucleotides, the CDR3 is TGTGCCAGCAGTTTTCCTAGCGGGAGTGGAAACATTCAGTACTTC.

The rearrangement links TRBV5-6 to TRBJ2-1, with 7 bases that match TRBD2. V lost 4 bases to trimming and J lost 0 bases; unmatched junction nucleotides: 13. This CDR3 is built from 18 residues. Germline CDR1 SGHDT, CDR2 YYEEEE. For the CDR3, the DNA is TGTGCCAGCAGCAGGGCGGCGGGAGAGCTGAGCTCCTACAATGAGCAGTTCTTC. It yields the protein CASSRAAGELSSYNEQFF. The entire variable domain, with the rest obtained from reference TRBV5-6 and TRBJ2-1, is as follows: DAGVTQSPTHLIKTRGQQVTLRCSPKSGHDTVSWYQQALGQGPQFIFQYYEEEERQRGNFPDRFSGHQFPNYSSELNVNALLLGDSALYLCASSRAAGELSSYNEQFFGPGTRLTVL.

This clone was counted at least ten times. The V gene is TRBV4-1, the J gene TRBJ2-7; possible D gene TRBD1, 5 bases. This CDR3 comprises 14 residues. The germline CDR1 and CDR2 sequences are MGHRA and YSYEKL. Trimming left V 1 base short and J 7 bases short, with 14 bases between. CDR3 protein: CASSQGGQYGEQYF. CDR3 coding DNA: TGCGCCAGCAGCCAAGGGGGCCAATACGGTGAGCAGTACTTC.

The chain is built from TRBV19 and TRBJ2-3, with 12 bases identical to TRBD2. Per germline, CDR1 LNHDA and CDR2 SQIVND (reference sequence). This CDR3 has 15 residues. The junction had 2 bases not matched to a gene; V was cut back by 3 bases and J by 4 bases. The CDR3, as DNA: TGTGCCAGTAGTATTCGACTAGCGGGAGCAGATACGCAGTATTTT. Its protein product is CASSIRLAGADTQYF. The whole variable domain, filled in from reference TRBV19 and TRBJ2-3, reads DGGITQSPKYLFRKEGQNVTLSCEQNLNHDAMYWYRQDPGQGLRLIYYSQIVNDFQKGDIAEGYSVSREKKESFPLTVTSAQKNPTAFYLCASSIRLAGADTQYFGPGTRLTVL.

The CDR3 is CASSTREGETQYF. CDR3 nucleotides: TGTGCCAGCAGCACCCGGGAGGGAGAGACCCAGTACTTC. The V gene is TRBV5-4, the J gene TRBJ2-5, with TRBD2 identical over 8 bases. The germline V gene has CDR1 SGHNT and CDR2 YYREEE (reference sequence). V shed 4 bases, J shed 4 bases, and the junction held 3 bases outside the gene matches. The CDR3 is 13 amino acids.

The V gene is TRBV27, the J gene TRBJ1-4; D may be TRBD1 (6 bases). V was trimmed by 2 bases and J by 7 bases, leaving 26 bases between them. Germline-derived CDR1 and CDR2 are MNHEY and SMNVEV (reference sequence). The CDR3 is made up of 19 amino acids. CDR3 residues: CASSLRSGAERTKSEKLFF. CDR3 DNA sequence: TGTGCCAGCAGTTTACGATCGGGGGCTGAAAGAACGAAGAGTGAAAAACTGTTTTTT.

The CDR3 DNA is TGTGCCAGCAGTTACGGGGATAGCTACGAGCAGTACTTC. It is translated as CASSYGDSYEQYF. The chain combines TRBV6-5 with TRBJ2-7; no reliable D call. The CDR3 is 13 amino acids. The V and J ends lost 2 bases and 3 bases respectively, with 8 bases between them. Germline V gene sequence: CDR1 MNHEY, CDR2 SVGAGI.

This rearrangement joins TRBV18 to TRBJ1-2; D is undetermined. Germline CDR1 is KGHSH and CDR2 is LQKENI. Trimming cost V 6 bases and J 8 bases, with 19 bases left between them. The CDR3 length is 14 residues. The CDR3 DNA is TGTGCCAGCTCCCCTGACGACCGTTCGCGGGGCTACACCTTC. It translates to CASSPDDRSRGYTF.

The chain recombines TRBV6-1 with TRBJ1-1; D gene ambiguous. The CDR3 spans 13 residues. Germline loops: CDR1 MNHNS, CDR2 SASEGT. V lost 4 bases, J lost 2 bases, and 8 bases lay in between. CDR3: CASSGHLNTEAFF. The CDR3 DNA reads TGTGCCAGCAGTGGTCATCTAAACACTGAAGCTTTCTTT.

The rearrangement uses TRBV28 and TRBJ2-2, with D uncertain. Per the germline V gene, CDR1 is MDHEN and CDR2 is SYDVKM. CDR3 length: 13 residues. V was trimmed by 6 bases and J by 1 base, leaving 6 bases between them. The CDR3 loop is CASRGQNTGELFF. DNA of the CDR3: TGTGCCAGCAGGGGTCAGAACACCGGGGAGCTGTTTTTT. The whole variable domain, remainder taken from reference TRBV28 and TRBJ2-2, is DVKVTQSSRYLVKRTGEKVFLECVQDMDHENMFWYRQDPGLGLRLIYFSYDVKMKEKGDIPEGYSVSREKKERFSLILESASTNQTSMYLCASRGQNTGELFFGEGSRLTVL.

The chain joins TRBV6-1 to TRBJ2-7, with 7 bases that match TRBD1. The CDR3 has 14 residues. V was pared by 6 bases and J by 1 base, with 6 bases of the junction left unmatched. Per germline, CDR1 MNHNS and CDR2 SASEGT. The CDR3 DNA reads TGTGCCAGCAGACCCTCGGGACAGTCCTACGAGCAGTACTTC. Protein sequence: CASRPSGQSYEQYF.

V is TRBV5-4 and J is TRBJ2-3, with 7 bases lining up with TRBD2. The V and J ends lost 4 bases and 4 bases, in that order; junction bases with no gene match: 12. Looked up from germline, CDR1 is SGHNT and CDR2 is YYREEE (reference sequence). The CDR3 covers 16 residues. CDR3 bases: TGTGCCAGCAGCAATTCGGGGGAGGGCCCATCAGATACGCAGTATTTT. Translation: CASSNSGEGPSDTQYF.

The chain uses TRBV10-3 and TRBJ2-3; 9 bases line up with TRBD1. J gave up 3 bases and V 10 bases, and 5 bases lay outside the gene matches. CDR1 and CDR2 (germline): ENHRY, SYGVKD. The CDR3 contains 13 residues. CDR3 region: CASRDRETDTQYF. For the CDR3, the DNA is TGTGCCAGCAGGGACAGGGAAACAGATACGCAGTATTTT.

J is TRBJ1-2 and V is TRBV4-3, with a possible D match to TRBD1 (5 bases). CDR1 and CDR2 from the germline V gene are LGHNA and YSLEER. The CDR3 covers 14 residues. V shed 2 bases and J shed 3 bases, with 10 bases lying between them. The DNA of the CDR3 is TGCGCCAGCAGCCAAACTCGACAGCACTATGGCTACACCTTC. This sequence encodes CASSQTRQHYGYTF.